The text below deals with one T cell receptor beta chain. A much larger clone differs by one base, so this may be a read error. The authors made TCR beta cDNA from about 500 ng total RNA with a constant-region primer. Slightly modified ARM-PCR with three nested multiplex PCR rounds yielded TCR beta libraries. PCR rounds one and two used TRBV1-TRBV30 forward primers with a C-beta reverse primer for about 9 cycles each. MiXCR, run by TCRdb on the multiplex PCR reads, gives a single entry per CDR3 protein. The profile shows 150,000 to 200,000 distinct CDR3 sequences, 85% of them singletons. This sample was taken from a study of tumor-infiltrating lymphocytes in primary liver carcinoma. In the study overall: Recorded tumor stage was T1-T3 N0M0, with diameters of 4.2 to 10 cm.

Germline V gene data show CDR1 as SGHDN and CDR2 as FVKESK. The CDR3 contains 15 residues. Both RNA and DNA were isolated together from roughly 20-30 mg of bulk tissue that had not been sorted. With chronic HBV infection, the patients were also treatment-naive. Each tumor had five separate regions sampled. The TCR was taken from a man aged 35 to 55 with primary liver carcinoma and hepatitis B virus infection. Sequencing was performed on tumor tissue from primary liver carcinoma. The chain links TRBV14 to TRBJ2-2; the D is unclear. CDR3 in amino acids: CVSSQVLANTGELFF. As DNA, the CDR3 is TGTGTCAGCAGCCAAGTCCTAGCGAACACCGGGGAGCTGTTTTTT.